This T cell receptor beta chain was identified during a study of early T cells in non-severe SARS-CoV-2 infection (dated by TCRdb to about 2021). Background for the entire study: Because TCR sequencing was done on bulk RNA from unsorted whole blood, the alpha and beta chains could not be paired.

Library preparation used 5' RACE. The sequencer was a NextSeq 500. In the TCR library protocol, unique molecular identifiers were attached to individual cDNA molecules to correct for PCR bias and sequencing error. Both TCR alpha and beta chains were sequenced, and tight co-correlation was observed between alpha and beta sequence abundances in each sample. From the authors' description of their analysis: Decombinator V4 was used to perform V gene, J gene and CDR3 annotation of TCR sequences. Expanded TCRs were defined as changing significantly between any two time points under a Poisson model with p below 0.0001. TCR abundances were normalised to the total number of TCRs sequenced per sample and were expressed as counts per million. TRAV1-2 paired with TRAJ12, TRAJ20 or TRAJ33 defined MAIT TCRs, while TRAV10 paired with TRAJ18 defined iNKT TCRs. VDJdb, accessed 1 November 2021, was searched for CMV, EBV and SARS-CoV-2 annotated TCRs, excluding TCRs annotated for multiple antigens. TCRdb reprocessed the public reads (quality trimming at Q25 with fastp, clone calling with MiXCR) and kept in-frame beta chains. Entries that share a CDR3 protein sequence are merged under the most common genes and DNA. TCRdb, not the original authors, processed these V and J calls. This sample holds some 67,000 distinct CDR3 sequences; over 10% were observed only once. Roughly 5.3% of the sample goes to the ten largest clones.

Spanning cysteine to phenylalanine, the CDR3 consists of 11 amino acids. Of all the DNA, just the CDR3 is kept, 33 bases in frame from base 1. Based on the germline V gene, the CDR1 and CDR2 sequences are ENHRY and SYGVKD. Unmatched junction bases come to 1, with V trimmed by 7 bases and J by 5 bases. Broad study findings and their caveats: VDJdb matching was skewed toward anti-spike CD8 responses, so virus-specific expansions were likely underestimated and private and CD4 specificities were missed.

This clonotype was found many times. This clone's antigen is unknown. Base qualities were left out, and no much larger clone turns up one base away. A case-control design nested within a healthcare worker cohort in London, UK, was used, with weekly nasopharyngeal swab PCR tests and blood sampling performed. Healthcare workers were recruited between 23 and 31 March 2020, during the week of the UK lockdown, and were followed weekly for up to about 15 weeks. The sequenced sample consisted of whole blood. The sequence came from an adult who was a healthcare worker with PCR-confirmed SARS-CoV-2 infection or an uninfected control (not recorded which). The chain couples TRBV10-3 to TRBJ2-5, with 7 bases in between that match TRBD2. The encoded CDR3 is CAIMRGETQYF. The DNA is as follows: TGTGCCATCATGCGGGGGGAGACCCAGTACTTC.